These 12 T cell receptor beta chains originate from one sample sequenced in a study of vaccination and CD4 T cells after COVID-19. The Oncomine TCR Beta short-read assay sequenced DNA from cultured CD4+ T cells. TCRdb processed the PCR reads anew with MiXCR; each CDR3 protein has one entry. Here the sample spans about 24,000 distinct CDR3 sequences, under 55% being singletons. The time point here: late sampling 161 to 241 days after vaccination in a few convalescent patients. As for treatment: roughly 10-day PBMC culture with coronavirus spike peptide pools or control peptides (ViraFEST assay). These receptors have no identified antigens. Sequenced here: CD4+ T cells from blood, cultured in vitro, sampled about 7 months after SARS-CoV-2 vaccination. These receptors were obtained from a human donor who had recovered from COVID-19.

J is TRBJ1-2 and V is TRBV6-1; 9 bases align to TRBD1. Per the germline V gene, CDR1 is MNHNS and CDR2 is SASEGT. CDR3 length: 16 residues. Trimming cost V 7 bases and J 0 bases; bases outside gene matches: 9. CDR3 sequence (DNA): TGTGCCAGCACCCCGGGACAGGGAAGTTCTAACTATGGCTACACCTTC. Translating gives CASTPGQGSSNYGYTF.

The rearrangement uses TRBV6-1 and TRBJ1-5; D gene uncertain. The germline V gene has CDR1 MNHNS and CDR2 SASEGT. V was trimmed by 2 bases and J by 0 bases, leaving 8 bases between them. The length of the CDR3 is 15 residues. The DNA of the CDR3 is TGTGCCAGCAGTGAACCCCGTTATAGCAATCAGCCCCAGCATTTT. It codes for CASSEPRYSNQPQHF.

The chain carries TRBV15 and TRBJ1-5; 8 positions match TRBD1. Germline CDR1 and CDR2: LNHNV and YYDKDF (reference sequence). The CDR3 sequence is 16 residues long. V lost 0 bases, J lost 6 bases, and 7 bases stayed unmatched. CDR3 amino acids: CATSRDPGQGGQPQHF. DNA of the CDR3: TGTGCCACCAGCAGAGATCCAGGACAGGGAGGTCAGCCCCAGCATTTT.

The table lists this clonotype with a count of one. The gene calls are TRBV27 and TRBJ2-7; D might be TRBD2 (7 bases). CDR1 and CDR2 from the germline V gene are MNHEY and SMNVEV (reference sequence). V was pared by 4 bases and J by 4 bases, with 14 bases between. There are 14 residues in the CDR3. Here the CDR3 reads CASSWGGHPYEQYF. The CDR3 DNA reads as TGTGCCAGCAGTTGGGGGGGACACCCATACGAGCAGTACTTC.

The chain joins TRBV20-1 to TRBJ2-1; D perhaps matches TRBD2 (6 bases). This CDR3 comprises 14 residues. In germline, CDR1 is DFQATT, CDR2 SNEGSKA (reference sequence). The V and J ends lost 0 bases and 4 bases respectively, with 10 bases between them. The CDR3 bases are TGCAGTGCTAGAGAGTTAGCGGATTACAATGAGCAGTTCTTC. Its translation: CSARELADYNEQFF.

The V gene is TRBV20-1, the J gene TRBJ2-7; TRBD1 matches 7 bases. This CDR3 has 15 residues. V trimming: 6 bases; J trimming: 3 bases; junction bases outside the gene matches: 14. Germline-derived CDR1 and CDR2 are DFQATT and SNEGSKA (reference sequence). In nucleotides, the CDR3 is TGCAGTGCCCAAAGCCCGGGACAGCGTTTCTACGAGCAGTACTTC. It yields the protein CSAQSPGQRFYEQYF.

The chain joins TRBV20-1 to TRBJ2-7; D unclear. Trimming removed 0 bases at V and 4 bases at J, with 4 bases between. This CDR3 contains 11 residues. CDR1 DFQATT and CDR2 SNEGSKA come from the germline V gene (reference sequence). CDR3 nucleotide sequence: TGCAGTGCTAGAGATGGGTACGAGCAGTACTTC. It translates to CSARDGYEQYF.

This clonotype has just a few counts. V is TRBV20-1 and J is TRBJ2-2; perhaps TRBD1 as D (6 bases). The CDR3 contains 14 residues. Germline V gives CDR1 DFQATT, CDR2 SNEGSKA (reference sequence). Trimming shortened V by 5 bases and J by 3 bases, and 13 bases separated the two germline ends. In nucleotides, the CDR3 is TGCAGTGCTCGACAGGTTGGCGACACCGGGGAGCTGTTTTTT. Translation: CSARQVGDTGELFF.

CDR3 sequence reads: CASSLEGQGAYEQYF. The CDR3 nucleotides read TGTGCCAGCAGCTTAGAGGGACAGGGTGCCTACGAGCAGTACTTC. V and J are TRBV7-2 and TRBJ2-7; 9 bases match TRBD1. Germline V gene lookup returns CDR1 SGHTA and CDR2 FQGNSA. Trimming removed 1 base from V and 2 bases from J; junction bases left unmatched: 3. The CDR3 is made up of 15 amino acids.

This rearrangement joins TRBV10-3 to TRBJ2-7, with D possibly matching TRBD1 (5 bases). Germline V gene sequence: CDR1 ENHRY, CDR2 SYGVKD. This CDR3 spans 12 amino acids. The germline V and J ends were trimmed by 9 bases and 2 bases, with 11 bases remaining between them. The CDR3 sequence is CAIGEGTYEQYF. CDR3 nucleotides: TGTGCCATAGGGGAAGGCACCTACGAGCAGTACTTC.

As for this clonotype: Given a much more abundant clone one base away, this may be a read error. For the CDR3, the DNA is TGTGTCAGCAGTGACAGGGACACCGGGGAGCTGTTTTTT. It yields the protein CVSSDRDTGELFF. The rearrangement joins TRBV6-4 to TRBJ2-2, with 7 bases that match TRBD1. CDR1 and CDR2 (germline): MRHNA, SNTAGT. This CDR3 region has 13 residues.

This clonotype was picked up one time. The V call is TRBV10-3, the J call TRBJ2-1; no definite D call. Germline CDR1 is ENHRY and CDR2 is SYGVKD. The V end lost 3 bases, the J end lost 4 bases, and 10 bases lay between the germline ends. CDR3 length equals 14 residues. The CDR3 coding sequence is TGTGCCATCAGTGAAGAGCGATTATACAATGAGCAGTTCTTC. It translates to CAISEERLYNEQFF.